Sequencing of this T cell receptor beta chain was carried out in a study of OX40 agonist ivuxolimab in advanced cancers. Measured with immunoSEQ multiplex PCR; TCRdb has only the in-frame clones, and not every one. Found here are about 18,000 clones, around 82% of them singletons; the top ten hold around 15%. The V segment lost 1 base and the J segment 2 bases; nucleotides outside the gene matches: 0. This CDR3 has 15 residues. The germline V gene has CDR1 SGHDT and CDR2 YYEEEE. The TCR sequence derives from an adult with an advanced solid tumor such as melanoma, head and neck, liver or kidney cancer. This chain links TRBV5-6 with TRBJ2-1; TRBD2 aligns across 10 bases. The source material was CD4+ or CD8+ T cells sorted from blood, sampled in a trial of the OX40 agonist ivuxolimab. DNA for the CDR3: TGTGCCAGCAGCTTGACTAGCGGGGCCTACAATGAGCAGTTCTTC. It specifies CASSLTSGAYNEQFF.